Given below is one T cell receptor (beta chain) in context. No antigen is known for it. This CDR3 is built from 14 residues. Germline V gene lookup returns CDR1 DFQATT and CDR2 SNEGSKA (reference sequence). The ends were cut back, 3 bases at V and 2 bases at J, with 13 bases in the middle. These data are taken from a study of CD4 T cells in relation to SARS-CoV-2 and coronaviruses. Method: immunoSEQ multiplex PCR; TCRdb's copy keeps in-frame clones and lacks some. The sample consists of around 18,000 clones, 77% of them appearing once. Before the COVID-19 pandemic, during about 2011-2019, CD4+ T cells were taken from unexposed donors. CD4+ T cells were isolated from the cells after about 11 days of culture.

The rearrangement joins TRBV20-1 to TRBJ2-5; tentative D call: TRBD2 (5 bases). The sequence was obtained from a human donor in good health. The specimen was CD4+ T cells from PBMCs, cultured in vitro. The CDR3 sequence: CSASPLAEQETQYF. The CDR3 nucleotides read TGCAGTGCTAGTCCCCTAGCCGAACAAGAGACCCAGTACTTC.